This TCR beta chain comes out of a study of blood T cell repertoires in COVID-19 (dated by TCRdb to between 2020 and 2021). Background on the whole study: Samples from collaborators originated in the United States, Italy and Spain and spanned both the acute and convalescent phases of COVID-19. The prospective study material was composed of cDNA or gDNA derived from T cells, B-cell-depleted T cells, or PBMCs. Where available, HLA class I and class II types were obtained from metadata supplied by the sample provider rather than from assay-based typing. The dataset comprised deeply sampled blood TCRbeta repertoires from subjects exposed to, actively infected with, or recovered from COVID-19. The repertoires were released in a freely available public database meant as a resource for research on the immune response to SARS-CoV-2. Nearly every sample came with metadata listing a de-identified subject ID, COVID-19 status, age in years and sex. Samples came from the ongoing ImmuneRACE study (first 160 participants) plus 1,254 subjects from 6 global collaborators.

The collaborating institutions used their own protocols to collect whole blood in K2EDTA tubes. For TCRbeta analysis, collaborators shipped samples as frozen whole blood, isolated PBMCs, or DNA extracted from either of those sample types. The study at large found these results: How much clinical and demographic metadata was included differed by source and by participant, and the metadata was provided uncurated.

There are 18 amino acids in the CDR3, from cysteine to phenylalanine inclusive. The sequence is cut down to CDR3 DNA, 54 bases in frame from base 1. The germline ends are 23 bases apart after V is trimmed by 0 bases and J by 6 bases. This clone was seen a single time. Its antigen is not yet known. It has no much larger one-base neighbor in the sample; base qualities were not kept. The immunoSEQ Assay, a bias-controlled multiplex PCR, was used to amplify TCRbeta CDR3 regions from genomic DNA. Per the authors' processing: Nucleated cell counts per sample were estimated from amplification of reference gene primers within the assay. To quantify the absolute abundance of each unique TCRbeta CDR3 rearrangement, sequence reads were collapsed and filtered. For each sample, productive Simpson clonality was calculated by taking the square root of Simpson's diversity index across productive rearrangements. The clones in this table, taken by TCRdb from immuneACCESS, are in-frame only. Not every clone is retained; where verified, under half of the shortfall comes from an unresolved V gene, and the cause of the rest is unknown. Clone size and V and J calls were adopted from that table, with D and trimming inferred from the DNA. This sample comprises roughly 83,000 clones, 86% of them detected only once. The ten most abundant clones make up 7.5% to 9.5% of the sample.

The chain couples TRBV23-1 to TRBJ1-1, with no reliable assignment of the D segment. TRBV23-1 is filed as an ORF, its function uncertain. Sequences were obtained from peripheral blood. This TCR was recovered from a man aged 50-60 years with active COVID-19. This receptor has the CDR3 CASSQSIEYDSSPPEAFF. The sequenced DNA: TGCGCCAGCAGTCAATCGATAGAGTATGACTCCTCCCCACCTGAAGCTTTCTTT.